Listed below are T cell receptor beta chains from one sample, sequenced in a study of blood T cell repertoires in COVID-19. Measured with immunoSEQ multiplex PCR; TCRdb has only the in-frame clones, and not every one. The sample has 95,000 to 150,000 clones; about four fifths are singletons. The specimen was peripheral blood. These receptors all come from a man aged 80 or over with active or convalescent COVID-19. The CDR3 runs from the conserved cysteine through the conserved F or W. A D gene is named only where the DNA matches it firmly. The size field is filled for only some rows; it gives once, few, many or a size class.

>once|TRBJ1-4|TRBV10-3|TRBD1
CAISEDRGPNEKLFF
TGTGCCATCAGTGAGGACAGGGGCCCTAATGAAAAACTGTTTTTT
>NA|TRBJ2-5|TRBV5-1|NA
CASSPTVEETQYF
TGCGCCAGCAGTCCCACAGTTGAAGAGACCCAGTACTTC
>NA|TRBJ1-5|TRBV9|TRBD1
CASSAGDSQWQPQHF
TGTGCCAGCAGCGCCGGGGACAGTCAGTGGCAGCCCCAGCATTTT
>NA|TRBJ2-3|TRBV9|TRBD2
CASSATSGGAAYLRDTQYF
TGTGCCAGCAGCGCAACTAGCGGGGGGGCGGCCTACCTCAGGGATACGCAGTATTTT
>NA|TRBJ1-1|TRBV4-2|NA
CASSLQTGNTEAFF
TGTGCCAGCAGCCTCCAGACAGGGAACACTGAAGCTTTCTTT
>once|TRBJ2-5|TRBV5-1|NA
CASSLPGSQETQYF
TGCGCCAGCAGCTTGCCGGGGTCGCAAGAGACCCAGTACTTC
>NA|TRBJ1-1|TRBV6-5|NA
CASSSAQGNTEAFF
TGTGCCAGCAGCTCTGCCCAGGGTAACACTGAAGCTTTCTTT
>NA|TRBJ2-2|TRBV11-2|TRBD2
CASSLALAGNTGELFF
TGTGCCAGCAGCTTAGCACTAGCGGGGAACACCGGGGAGCTGTTTTTT
>NA|TRBJ1-5|TRBV5-6|NA
CASSTWLAARQPQHF
TGTGCCAGCAGCACGTGGTTGGCCGCTAGACAGCCCCAGCATTTT
>NA|TRBJ1-1|TRBV27|NA
CASSLSTGSWTEAFF
TGTGCCAGCAGTTTATCAACAGGGAGTTGGACTGAAGCTTTCTTT
>few|TRBJ1-5|TRBV2|NA
CASSPGQNNQPQHF
TGTGCCAGCAGCCCCGGACAGAACAATCAGCCCCAGCATTTT
>NA|TRBJ2-4|TRBV5-8|NA
CASSLGGPAKNIQYF
TGTGCCAGCAGCTTGGGGGGCCCAGCCAAAAACATTCAGTACTTC
>once|TRBJ2-7|TRBV6-2/TRBV6-3|NA
CASSPGLRYEQYF
TGTGCCAGCAGTCCCGGACTACGCTACGAGCAGTACTTC
>NA|TRBJ2-5|TRBV4-3|TRBD2
CASSGGGSGETQYF
TGCGCCAGCAGTGGCGGGGGGTCCGGTGAGACCCAGTACTTC
>NA|TRBJ1-6|TRBV3-1/TRBV3-2|TRBD1
CASSPTGTNSPLHF
TGTGCCAGCAGCCCGACAGGGACCAATTCACCCCTCCACTTT
>few|TRBJ2-1|TRBV29-1|TRBD2
CSVGRLAGDSFSYNEQFF
TGCAGCGTGGGGAGACTAGCGGGGGATTCCTTCTCCTACAATGAGCAGTTCTTC
>NA|TRBJ1-2|TRBV5-1|TRBD1
CASSADQGARGYTF
TGCGCCAGCAGCGCAGACCAGGGGGCGCGAGGCTACACCTTC
>NA|TRBJ2-3|TRBV7-2|TRBD2
CASSDHPSGGRGDTQYF
TGTGCCAGCAGCGACCACCCTAGCGGGGGGCGGGGGGATACGCAGTATTTT
>NA|TRBJ1-2|TRBV6-2/TRBV6-3|NA
CASSDFMGSGYTF
TGTGCCAGCAGTGACTTTATGGGGAGTGGCTACACCTTC
>NA|TRBJ2-1|TRBV7-2|NA
CASSLEQTSNEQFF
TGTGCCAGCAGCTTAGAACAAACCTCCAATGAGCAGTTCTTC
>NA|TRBJ2-3|TRBV12-5|TRBD2
CASGLTTSGDTQYF
TGTGCTAGTGGCCTCACGACTAGCGGAGATACGCAGTATTTT
>NA|TRBJ1-3|TRBV6-2/TRBV6-3|NA
CASSYSGSSGNTIYF
TGTGCCAGCAGTTACTCAGGGAGCTCTGGAAACACCATATATTTT
>NA|TRBJ2-1|TRBV3-1/TRBV3-2|TRBD1
CASSLRAGTAGSHEQFF
TGTGCCAGCAGCCTCCGCGCCGGGACAGCCGGTAGCCATGAGCAGTTCTTC
>NA|TRBJ2-7|TRBV12-3/TRBV12-4|NA
CASSSTELYEQYF
TGTGCCAGCAGTTCGACAGAACTCTACGAGCAGTACTTC
>NA|TRBJ1-5|TRBV6-4|NA
CASSREGNQPQHF
TGTGCCAGCAGCAGAGAGGGCAATCAGCCCCAGCATTTT
>NA|TRBJ1-1|TRBV5-4|NA
CASSLIGVGTEAFF
TGTGCCAGCAGCTTGATCGGGGTTGGGACTGAAGCTTTCTTT
>once|TRBJ1-1|TRBV5-5|TRBD1
CASSFDRGSEAFF
TGTGCCAGCAGCTTCGACAGGGGATCCGAAGCTTTCTTT
>NA|TRBJ1-1|TRBV29-1|TRBD1
CSVETGVDTEAFF
TGCAGCGTCGAAACAGGGGTGGACACTGAAGCTTTCTTT
>NA|TRBJ1-5|TRBV19|NA
CASSMIQGPVHF
TGTGCCAGTAGTATGATACAGGGCCCAGTTCATTTT
>once|TRBJ2-3|TRBV7-2|NA
CASSLAGRSTDTQYF
TGTGCCAGCAGCTTAGCGGGGCGGAGCACAGATACGCAGTATTTT
>NA|TRBJ2-1|TRBV4-3|TRBD2
CASSRNPLAGVYNEQFF
TGCGCCAGCAGCCGGAACCCCCTAGCGGGGGTCTACAATGAGCAGTTCTTC
>few|TRBJ1-3|TRBV6-6|NA
CASSLAGEAGNTIYF
TGTGCCAGCAGTTTAGCAGGGGAAGCAGGAAACACCATATATTTT
>NA|TRBJ1-6|TRBV5-5|NA
CASSLSVNSPLHF
TGTGCCAGCAGCTTGTCCGTTAATTCACCCCTCCACTTT
>NA|TRBJ1-5|TRBV28|NA
CASRPVGNQPQHF
TGTGCCAGCAGACCGGTCGGCAATCAGCCCCAGCATTTT
>NA|TRBJ2-2|TRBV10-1|TRBD2
CASSLTSGANTGELFF
TGCGCCAGCAGTCTCACTAGCGGGGCGAACACCGGGGAGCTGTTTTTT
>NA|TRBJ2-7|TRBV11-3|TRBD1
CASSPGQGNNDEQYF
TGTGCCAGCAGTCCGGGACAGGGAAATAACGACGAGCAGTACTTC
>NA|TRBJ1-5|TRBV19|NA
CASSIGSGGQPQHF
TGTGCCAGTAGTATAGGTTCGGGGGGTCAGCCCCAGCATTTT
>few|TRBJ1-2|TRBV2|TRBD1
CASSSGQNYGYTF
TGTGCCAGCAGTTCGGGACAGAACTATGGCTACACCTTC
>many|TRBJ1-5|TRBV2|NA
CATKDMSNQPQHF
TGTGCCACCAAGGACATGAGCAATCAGCCCCAGCATTTT
>once|TRBJ2-7|TRBV2|NA
CASSDGGGGYEQYF
TGTGCCAGCAGTGACGGGGGAGGGGGCTACGAGCAGTACTTC
>NA|TRBJ1-6|TRBV4-2|NA
CASSQTATNSPLHF
TGTGCCAGCAGCCAGACAGCTACAAATTCACCCCTCCACTTT
>NA|TRBJ2-6|TRBV19|NA
CASSMGRMSSGANVLTF
TGTGCCAGTAGTATGGGCAGGATGAGCTCTGGGGCCAACGTCCTGACTTTC
>NA|TRBJ2-5|TRBV6-2/TRBV6-3|NA
CASSLDGGQETQYF
TGTGCCAGCAGCCTCGACGGGGGCCAAGAGACCCAGTACTTC
>NA|TRBJ2-1|TRBV5-1|TRBD2
CASSFMGLAGGSSYNEQFF
TGCGCCAGCAGCTTCATGGGACTAGCGGGGGGCAGCTCCTACAATGAGCAGTTCTTC
>NA|TRBJ1-5|TRBV28|TRBD1
CASSPPLDREGQPQHF
TGTGCCAGCAGTCCCCCTTTAGACAGGGAAGGGCAGCCCCAGCATTTT
>NA|TRBJ2-7|TRBV11-2|TRBD1
CASSPGTGFDYEQYF
TGTGCCAGCAGCCCCGGGACAGGGTTTGACTACGAGCAGTACTTC
>NA|TRBJ1-2|TRBV19|TRBD1
CASSSGTGSYGYTF
TGTGCCAGTAGTTCAGGGACAGGGTCTTATGGCTACACCTTC
>NA|TRBJ2-1|TRBV5-1|TRBD2
CASSRIPPSGGTTSYNEQFF
TGCGCCAGCAGCAGAATCCCACCTAGCGGGGGTACTACCTCCTACAATGAGCAGTTCTTC
>NA|TRBJ2-7|TRBV18|NA
CASSPSQGGGYEQYF
TGTGCCAGCTCACCCTCACAGGGAGGGGGCTACGAGCAGTACTTC
>NA|TRBJ1-3|TRBV7-2|TRBD1
CASSLRRTQGAMGNTIYF
TGTGCCAGCAGCTTACGACGGACACAGGGGGCTATGGGAAACACCATATATTTT
>NA|TRBJ2-7|TRBV6-5|TRBD1
CASSLDRGREQYF
TGTGCCAGCAGCTTGGACAGGGGGCGCGAGCAGTACTTC
>NA|TRBJ2-6|TRBV10-3|NA
CAIKEAGANVLTF
TGTGCCATCAAGGAGGCAGGGGCCAACGTCCTGACTTTC
>NA|TRBJ1-5|TRBV2|TRBD1
CASSGQGGNQPQHF
TGTGCCAGCAGTGGACAGGGTGGCAATCAGCCCCAGCATTTT
>NA|TRBJ2-7|TRBV28|TRBD1
CASSFTGVRAYEQYF
TGTGCCAGCAGTTTTACAGGGGTACGGGCGTACGAGCAGTACTTC
>NA|TRBJ2-5|TRBV7-6|NA
CASRGLQETQYF
TGTGCCAGCAGAGGACTTCAAGAGACCCAGTACTTC